A selection of T cell receptor beta chains follows, all from one sample in a study of regulatory T cells in long-lasting Graves disease. TCRdb reprocessed the multiplex PCR reads with MiXCR, giving one entry per CDR3 protein. This sample has some 240,000 distinct CDR3 sequences; around 19% occur once, and the top ten carry approximately 10%. These data were also filed under a second study, of T cells in Graves' hyperthyroidism and ophthalmopathy.

This sample comprised peripheral blood mononuclear cells (PBMCs), obtained at new diagnosis, from a patient treated with antithyroid drugs. The receptors originated from a woman aged 25 to 39 with Graves disease. Each CDR3 is given with its conserved first and last residue. Size tells how often a clone was seen (once, few, many) or the class of an expanded clone, and some rows leave it out.

J gene: TRBJ1-3
V gene: TRBV2
clone size: many
CDR3 protein: CASSDVGDSGNTIYF

J gene: TRBJ1-5
V gene: TRBV4-1
clone size: few
CDR3 protein: CASSQAGVVTGNQPQHF

J gene: TRBJ2-5
V gene: TRBV9
clone size: many
CDR3 protein: CASSGESGQETQYF

J gene: TRBJ2-1
V gene: TRBV18
clone size: .
CDR3 protein: CASSLTSGSFYEQFF

J gene: TRBJ1-2
V gene: TRBV28
clone size: many
CDR3 protein: CASSPPDRGWNGYTF

J gene: TRBJ1-4
V gene: TRBV19
clone size: many
CDR3 protein: CASRYRGANEKLFF

J gene: TRBJ1-2
V gene: TRBV28
clone size: .
CDR3 protein: CASNPGPGQAFGGTF

J gene: TRBJ2-7
V gene: TRBV19
clone size: many
CDR3 protein: CASSDDRGLGYEQYF

J gene: TRBJ1-1
V gene: TRBV19
clone size: many
CDR3 protein: CASSIYGTSTNTEAFF

J gene: TRBJ1-5
V gene: TRBV6-1
clone size: many
CDR3 protein: CASRPDRGGNQPQHF

J gene: TRBJ1-3
V gene: TRBV19
clone size: few
CDR3 protein: CASSIRGDTRNTIYF

J gene: TRBJ2-5
V gene: TRBV19
clone size: .
CDR3 protein: CASSIRTGGTSQETQYF

J gene: TRBJ2-7
V gene: TRBV4-1
clone size: many
CDR3 protein: CASSQGTTSYLGEQYF

J gene: TRBJ1-5
V gene: TRBV6-9
clone size: .
CDR3 protein: CASSYSQQQPQHF

J gene: TRBJ1-5
V gene: TRBV15
clone size: many
CDR3 protein: CATSFSRQPQHF

J gene: TRBJ2-5
V gene: TRBV2
clone size: many
CDR3 protein: CASRGGLAEETQYF

J gene: TRBJ1-1
V gene: TRBV20-1
clone size: few
CDR3 protein: CSAPPKGDTEAFF

J gene: TRBJ1-4
V gene: TRBV3-1
clone size: many
CDR3 protein: CASRGGTNEKLFF

J gene: TRBJ1-4
V gene: TRBV12-3/TRBV12-4
clone size: .
CDR3 protein: CASSYTRGIEELFF

J gene: TRBJ2-5
V gene: TRBV29-1
clone size: many
CDR3 protein: CSVRGWRGGETQYF

J gene: TRBJ2-4
V gene: TRBV2
clone size: many
CDR3 protein: CASSENYPLELAKNIQYF

J gene: TRBJ1-1
V gene: TRBV6-2/TRBV6-3
clone size: many
CDR3 protein: CASSARPSGTTEAFF

J gene: TRBJ2-7
V gene: TRBV6-1
clone size: many
CDR3 protein: CASSERLAGSYEQYF

J gene: TRBJ1-4
V gene: TRBV18
clone size: many
CDR3 protein: CASSPLEGPNEKLFF

J gene: TRBJ2-5
V gene: TRBV20-1
clone size: .
CDR3 protein: CSAGGQGDGATQYF

J gene: TRBJ1-1
V gene: TRBV7-9
clone size: .
CDR3 protein: CASSLSNGNTEAFF

J gene: TRBJ2-7
V gene: TRBV2
clone size: .
CDR3 protein: CASRLGRGIHEQYF

J gene: TRBJ1-5
V gene: TRBV28
clone size: many
CDR3 protein: CAWGGPGNQPQHF

J gene: TRBJ2-5
V gene: TRBV20-1
clone size: many
CDR3 protein: CSARARLGYQETQYF

J gene: TRBJ2-7
V gene: TRBV19
clone size: many
CDR3 protein: CASSMRQGDEQYF

J gene: TRBJ2-2
V gene: TRBV11-1
clone size: .
CDR3 protein: CASSSPFSGAKTGELFF

J gene: TRBJ1-3
V gene: TRBV6-5
clone size: .
CDR3 protein: CASSYGGSGNTIYF

J gene: TRBJ2-5
V gene: TRBV24-1
clone size: many
CDR3 protein: CATSAVNRETQYF

J gene: TRBJ2-3
V gene: TRBV2
clone size: many
CDR3 protein: CASSEMSGRKTDTQYF

J gene: TRBJ1-4
V gene: TRBV2
clone size: many
CDR3 protein: CASRGQGHYEKLFF

J gene: TRBJ1-2
V gene: TRBV24-1
clone size: many
CDR3 protein: CATSDSGQYYGYTF

J gene: TRBJ1-3
V gene: TRBV11-2
clone size: many
CDR3 protein: CASSSPSGGNGNTIYF

J gene: TRBJ1-2
V gene: TRBV28
clone size: many
CDR3 protein: CASSLDRGGYTF

J gene: TRBJ1-4
V gene: TRBV3-1
clone size: few
CDR3 protein: CASSQDLATANEKLFF

J gene: TRBJ1-5
V gene: TRBV12-3/TRBV12-4
clone size: many
CDR3 protein: CASQLGTGHQPQHF